The 25 T cell receptor beta chains presented below share a single source sample, sequenced in a study of blood T cell repertoires in COVID-19. Libraries were prepared by immunoSEQ multiplex PCR; TCRdb keeps only in-frame clonotypes and omits some of them. The sample shows around 390,000 clones, about 83% of them seen only once. The specimen sequenced was PBMCs or T cells enriched from blood (not recorded which). The receptors derive from a woman in her forties or fifties who had recovered from COVID-19.

This chain uses TRBV21-1 with TRBJ1-5; TRBD1 is taken as the D call from the table, unchecked against the DNA. TRBV21-1 is reported as a pseudogene. CDR3 length: 14 residues. The CDR3 sequence is CASWPGQPNQPQHF. CDR3 DNA: TGTGCCAGCTGGCCGGGACAGCCAAATCAGCCCCAGCATTTT.

This rearrangement joins TRBV19 to TRBJ2-3; TRBD1 matches at 7 bases. V was clipped by 4 bases and J by 0 bases; unmatched bases: 1. Germline-derived CDR1 and CDR2 are LNHDA and SQIVND (reference sequence). The CDR3 runs 14 residues. CDR3 sequence (DNA): TGTGCCAGTAGTAAGGGACAGAGCACAGATACGCAGTATTTT. Amino acids: CASSKGQSTDTQYF. The whole variable domain, filled in from reference TRBV19 and TRBJ2-3, reads DGGITQSPKYLFRKEGQNVTLSCEQNLNHDAMYWYRQDPGQGLRLIYYSQIVNDFQKGDIAEGYSVSREKKESFPLTVTSAQKNPTAFYLCASSKGQSTDTQYFGPGTRLTVL.

About this clone: Different DNA sequences within this sample yield the same CDR3. The chain employs TRBV3-1 (or the pseudogene TRBV3-2) and TRBJ1-1; 7 bases fit TRBD1. This CDR3 comprises 13 residues. V shed 4 bases and J 4 bases; nucleotides not matched to a gene: 3. CDR1 LGHDT and CDR2 YNNKEL come from the germline V gene (reference sequence). The CDR3 spells CASSRQGTTEAFF. The CDR3, as DNA: TGTGCCAGCAGCCGACAGGGAACCACTGAAGCTTTCTTT.

The chain is built from TRBV6-5 and TRBJ2-7; 10 nucleotides agree with TRBD1. The CDR3 has 15 amino acids. The germline V gene encodes CDR1 MNHEY and CDR2 SVGAGI. V shed 6 bases, J shed 2 bases, and the junction held 7 bases outside the gene matches. The CDR3 bases are TGTGCCAGCAGCAAACCGGGACAGGGGACCTACGAGCAGTACTTC. Protein product: CASSKPGQGTYEQYF.

The gene calls are TRBV2 and TRBJ1-2; 8 nucleotides line up with TRBD1. Germline V lookup: CDR1 SNHLY, CDR2 FYNNEI. Germline trimming cut 6 bases from V and 8 bases from J; bases unmatched to any gene: 5. This CDR3 comprises 12 residues. Here the CDR3 reads CASSTGGGGYTF. The CDR3 coding sequence is TGTGCCAGCAGCACAGGGGGTGGGGGCTACACCTTC.

This chain uses TRBV4-3 with TRBJ2-2; tentative D call: TRBD1 (5 bases). V dropped 0 bases and J dropped 5 bases, with 16 bases sitting between them. The CDR3 contains 17 residues. Germline V lookup: CDR1 LGHNA, CDR2 YSLEER. The CDR3 nucleotides are TGCGCCAGCAGCCAAGAATCGACAGCGATTGTAACCGGGGAGCTGTTTTTT. Its protein is CASSQESTAIVTGELFF.

The chain links TRBV5-1 to TRBJ2-1, with 8 bases aligning to TRBD2. The CDR3 loop spans 23 amino acids. The germline CDR1 and CDR2 sequences are SGHRS and YFSETQ. Unmatched junction bases numbered 27, after V lost 2 bases and J lost 2 bases. CDR3 DNA sequence: TGCGCCAGCAGCTTTAACTTTGGATCCCAAACTAGCGGAAAACGATATACCTACAATGAGCAGTTCTTC. Its protein is CASSFNFGSQTSGKRYTYNEQFF.

The chain uses TRBV5-1 and TRBJ1-6; 8 bases line up with TRBD1. This CDR3 comprises 15 residues. The germline CDR1 and CDR2 sequences are SGHRS and YFSETQ. V lost 3 bases to trimming and J lost 8 bases; unmatched junction nucleotides: 7. This CDR3 reads CASSWEQGGDSPLHF. CDR3 DNA: TGCGCCAGCAGCTGGGAACAGGGGGGGGATTCACCCCTCCACTTT.

In its sample, this clone was seen once. The chain links TRBV7-9 to TRBJ1-1; 8 nucleotides align to TRBD1. CDR3 length: 15 amino acids. V was pared by 11 bases and J by 0 bases, with 11 bases of the junction left unmatched. From germline, CDR1 is SEHNR and CDR2 FQNEAQ (reference sequence). DNA of the CDR3: TGTGCCGTCAGGGGGCAGGGGAAAATGAACACTGAAGCTTTCTTT. It codes for CAVRGQGKMNTEAFF.

The chain has TRBV30 and TRBJ1-1, with D possibly matching TRBD1 (6 bases). This CDR3 has 13 residues. The V end was cut by 2 bases, the J end by 4 bases, with 11 bases between. Per the germline V gene, CDR1 is GTSNPN and CDR2 is SVGIG (reference sequence). CDR3: CAWSFTGPTEAFF. As DNA, the CDR3 is TGTGCCTGGAGTTTTACAGGGCCCACTGAAGCTTTCTTT.

J is TRBJ1-5 and V is TRBV24-1, with D uncertain. Trimming took 4 bases from V and 6 from J, leaving 9 bases between them. The CDR3 contains 13 residues. Germline CDR1 is KGHDR and CDR2 is SFDVKD. The CDR3 bases are TGTGCCACCAGTGACCTTCTAGGTCAGCCCCAGCATTTT. It specifies CATSDLLGQPQHF.

The CDR3 loop reads CASGPGVRDTGELFF. The CDR3 DNA is TGCGCCAGCGGACCCGGGGTCCGGGACACCGGGGAGCTGTTTTTT. The chain links TRBV4-3 to TRBJ2-2; a possible D gene is TRBD2 (5 bases). V was pared by 8 bases and J by 3 bases, with 16 bases between. Germline V gives CDR1 LGHNA, CDR2 YSLEER. This CDR3 spans 15 amino acids.

This sequence joins TRBV7-6 and TRBJ1-6; tentative D call: TRBD1 (6 bases). V gave up 5 bases and J gave up 9 bases, with 11 bases separating them. This CDR3 region has 13 residues. Germline assignment: CDR1 SGHVS and CDR2 FNYEAQ. Here the CDR3 reads CASSNGQPSPLHF. The CDR3 DNA sequence: TGTGCCAGCAGCAATGGACAGCCTTCACCCCTCCACTTT.

The chain combines TRBV6-1 with TRBJ1-1; a weak D match, TRBD1 (6 bases). This CDR3 region has 14 residues. Germline V gives CDR1 MNHNS, CDR2 SASEGT. Trimming took 2 bases from V and 2 from J, leaving 9 bases between them. Here the CDR3 reads CASSELGANTEAFF. The CDR3 coding sequence is TGTGCCAGCAGTGAATTGGGGGCTAACACTGAAGCTTTCTTT.

The chain employs TRBV4-3 and TRBJ2-2, with D perhaps matching TRBD1 (5 bases). The CDR3 is 15 residues long. Germline-derived CDR1 and CDR2 are LGHNA and YSLEER. V lost 0 bases and J 7 bases, leaving 12 bases between the germline ends. CDR3 sequence: CASSQDFDSFGELFF. The CDR3 coding sequence is TGCGCCAGCAGCCAAGACTTCGACAGCTTCGGGGAGCTGTTTTTT.

The V call is TRBV28, the J call TRBJ1-2; a weak D match, TRBD1 (5 bases). Trimming removed 3 bases at V and 6 bases at J, with 14 bases between. CDR3 length: 14 residues. Germline V lookup: CDR1 MDHEN, CDR2 SYDVKM. The CDR3 region is CASSFSGNVNGYTF. As DNA, the CDR3 is TGTGCCAGCAGTTTTTCAGGGAATGTGAATGGCTACACCTTC.

V usage is TRBV5-1 and J usage is TRBJ1-2; possible D gene TRBD1, 6 bases. Germline CDR1 and CDR2: SGHRS and YFSETQ. The CDR3 is made up of 15 amino acids. V was trimmed by 0 bases and J by 4 bases, leaving 13 bases between them. The CDR3 loop reads CASSLGVDRSYGYTF. The CDR3 nucleotides read TGCGCCAGCAGCTTGGGAGTTGACAGGTCCTATGGCTACACCTTC.

The chain has TRBV2 and TRBJ2-3; 7 bases align to TRBD1. Trimming removed 6 bases from V and 5 bases from J; junction bases left unmatched: 11. CDR1 is SNHLY and CDR2 is FYNNEI in the germline V gene. CDR3 length equals 15 residues. The CDR3 reads CASRPKTGLGDTQYF. The CDR3 bases are TGTGCCAGCAGACCTAAGACAGGGTTGGGAGATACGCAGTATTTT.

In the case of this clone: In the same sample, other DNA sequences code for this CDR3. The chain has TRBV10-3 and TRBJ1-1; the D gene is possibly TRBD1 (6 bases). The CDR3 contains 13 residues. The V gene lost 5 bases and the J gene lost 1 base, with 8 bases spanning the gap. The germline V gene encodes CDR1 ENHRY and CDR2 SYGVKD. Here the CDR3 DNA reads TGTGCCATCAGTCGGGACACGAACACTGAAGCTTTCTTT. It specifies CAISRDTNTEAFF.

V gene TRBV29-1 combines with J gene TRBJ2-3, with D possibly matching TRBD1 (5 bases). This CDR3 is 15 amino acids long. Germline lookup yields CDR1 SQVTM and CDR2 ANQGSEA. V was trimmed by 5 bases and J by 2 bases, leaving 17 bases between them. Here the CDR3 reads CSVKPTAQVTDTQYF. CDR3 sequence (DNA): TGCAGCGTTAAACCTACGGCACAGGTCACAGATACGCAGTATTTT.

The rearrangement joins TRBV3-1 (or the pseudogene TRBV3-2) to TRBJ1-5, with D possibly matching TRBD1 (5 bases). CDR3 length: 13 residues. Germline V gene sequence: CDR1 LGHDT, CDR2 YNNKEL (reference sequence). The ends were cut back, 6 bases at V and 4 bases at J, with 10 bases in the middle. CDR3 sequence: CASSRQGNQPQHF. The DNA of the CDR3 is TGTGCCAGCAGTAGGCAGGGAAATCAGCCCCAGCATTTT.

DNA of the CDR3: TGTGCCAGCAGCCTAGACCTAGGACTAGCGGGGGATAGGCAAGAGACCCAGTACTTC. This gives the protein CASSLDLGLAGDRQETQYF. V usage is TRBV3-1 (or the pseudogene TRBV3-2) and J usage is TRBJ2-5, with 13 nucleotides matching TRBD2. Trimming removed 4 bases from V and 2 bases from J; junction bases left unmatched: 13. The germline CDR1 and CDR2 sequences are LGHDT and YNNKEL (reference sequence). The CDR3 contains 19 residues.

This clone was recorded once. The genes are TRBV29-1 and TRBJ2-4, with TRBD1 matching 7 bases. The CDR3 loop spans 13 amino acids. Germline V CDR1 and CDR2: SQVTM, ANQGSEA. J gave up 5 bases and V 7 bases, and 8 bases lay outside the gene matches. CDR3 in amino acids: CSAMTGLENIQYF. CDR3 DNA sequence: TGCAGCGCTATGACAGGGCTCGAAAACATTCAGTACTTC.

The chain recombines TRBV6-2 or TRBV6-3 with TRBJ1-6, with TRBD1 identical over 9 bases. The CDR3 totals 15 residues. Germline V gene sequence: CDR1 MNHEY, CDR2 SVGEGT. V lost 2 bases, J lost 8 bases, and 4 bases stayed unmatched. The CDR3 sequence is CASSYRTGGHSPLHF. The CDR3 bases are TGTGCCAGCAGTTACCGAACAGGGGGCCATTCACCCCTCCACTTT.

This chain connects TRBV19 to TRBJ2-1; 9 nucleotides agree with TRBD1. Germline CDR1 and CDR2: LNHDA and SQIVND (reference sequence). V was clipped by 1 base and J by 16 bases; unmatched bases: 8. The CDR3 is 13 amino acids. CDR3 residues: CASSIGPGTGPFF. CDR3 bases: TGTGCCAGTAGTATAGGGCCGGGGACAGGGCCCTTCTTC.